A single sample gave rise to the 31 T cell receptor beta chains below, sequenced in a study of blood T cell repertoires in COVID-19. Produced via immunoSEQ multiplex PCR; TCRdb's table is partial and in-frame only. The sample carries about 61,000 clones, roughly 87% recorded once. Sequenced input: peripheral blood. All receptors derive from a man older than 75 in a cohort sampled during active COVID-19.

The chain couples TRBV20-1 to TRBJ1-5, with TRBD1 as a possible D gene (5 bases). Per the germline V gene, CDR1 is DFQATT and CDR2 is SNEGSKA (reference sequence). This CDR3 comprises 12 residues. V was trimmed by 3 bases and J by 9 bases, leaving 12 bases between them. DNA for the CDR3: TGCAGTGCTAGTTTTGGGGGGGGGCCCCAGCATTTT. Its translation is CSASFGGGPQHF.

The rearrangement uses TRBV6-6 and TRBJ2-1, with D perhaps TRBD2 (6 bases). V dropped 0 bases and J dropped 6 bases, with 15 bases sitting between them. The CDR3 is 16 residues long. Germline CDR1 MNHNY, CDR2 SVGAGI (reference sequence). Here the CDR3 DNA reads TGTGCCAGCAGTTACTCGGGTGGGGGGTTATCCAATGAGCAGTTCTTC. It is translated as CASSYSGGGLSNEQFF.

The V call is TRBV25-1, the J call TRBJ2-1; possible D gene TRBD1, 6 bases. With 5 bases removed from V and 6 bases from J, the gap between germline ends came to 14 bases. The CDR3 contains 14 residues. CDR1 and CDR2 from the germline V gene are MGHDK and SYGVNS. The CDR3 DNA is TGTGCCAGCAGTAAGGACAGCGAAGGCAATGAGCAGTTCTTC. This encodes CASSKDSEGNEQFF. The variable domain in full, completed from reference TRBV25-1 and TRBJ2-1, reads EADIYQTPRYLVIGTGKKITLECSQTMGHDKMYWYQQDPGMELHLIHYSYGVNSTEKGDLSSESTVSRIRTEHFPLTLESARPSHTSQYLCASSKDSEGNEQFFGPGTRLTVL.

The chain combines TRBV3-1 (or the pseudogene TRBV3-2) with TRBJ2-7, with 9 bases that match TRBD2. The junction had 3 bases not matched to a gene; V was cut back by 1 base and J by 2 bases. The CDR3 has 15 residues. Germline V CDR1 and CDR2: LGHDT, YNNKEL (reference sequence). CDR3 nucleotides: TGTGCCAGCAGCCAAGGACTAGCGGCCCCCTACGAGCAGTACTTC. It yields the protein CASSQGLAAPYEQYF.

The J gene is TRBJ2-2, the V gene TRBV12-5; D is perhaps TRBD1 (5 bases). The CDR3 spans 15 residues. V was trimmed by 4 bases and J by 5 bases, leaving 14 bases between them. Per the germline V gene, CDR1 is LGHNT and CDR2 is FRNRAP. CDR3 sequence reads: CASGYDSLWTGELFF. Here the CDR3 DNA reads TGTGCTAGTGGTTACGACAGCTTGTGGACCGGGGAGCTGTTTTTT.

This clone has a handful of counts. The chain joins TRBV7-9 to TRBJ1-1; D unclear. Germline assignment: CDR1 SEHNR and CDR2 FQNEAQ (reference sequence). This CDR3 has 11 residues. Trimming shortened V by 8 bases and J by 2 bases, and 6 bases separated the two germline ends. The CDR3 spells CASELNTEAFF. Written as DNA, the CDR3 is TGTGCCAGCGAACTAAACACTGAAGCTTTCTTT.

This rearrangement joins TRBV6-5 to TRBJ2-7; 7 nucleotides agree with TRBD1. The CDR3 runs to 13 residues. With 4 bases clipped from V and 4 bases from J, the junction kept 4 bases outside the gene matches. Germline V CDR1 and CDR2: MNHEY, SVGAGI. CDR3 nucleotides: TGTGCCAGCAGTTCCCGGACAGGATACGAGCAGTACTTC. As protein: CASSSRTGYEQYF.

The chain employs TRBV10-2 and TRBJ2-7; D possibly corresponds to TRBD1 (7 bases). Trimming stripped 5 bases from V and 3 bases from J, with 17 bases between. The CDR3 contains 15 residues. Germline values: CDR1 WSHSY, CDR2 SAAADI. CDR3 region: CASSLDRQGGYEQYF. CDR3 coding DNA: TGCGCCAGCAGTCTGGACAGGCAGGGGGGCTACGAGCAGTACTTC.

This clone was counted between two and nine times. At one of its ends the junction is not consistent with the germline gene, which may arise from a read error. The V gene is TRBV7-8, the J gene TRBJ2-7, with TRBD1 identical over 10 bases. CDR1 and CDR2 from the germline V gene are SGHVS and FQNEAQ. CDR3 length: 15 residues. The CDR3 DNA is TGTGCCAGCAGCAACCGGGACAGGGGTGTAGACGAACAGTACTTC. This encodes CASSNRDRGVDEQYF.

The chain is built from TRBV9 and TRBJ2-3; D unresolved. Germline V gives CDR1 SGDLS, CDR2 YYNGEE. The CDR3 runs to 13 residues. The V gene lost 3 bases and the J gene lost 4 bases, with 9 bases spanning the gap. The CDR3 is CASSASSADTQYF. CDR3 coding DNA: TGTGCCAGCAGCGCCTCATCAGCAGATACGCAGTATTTT.

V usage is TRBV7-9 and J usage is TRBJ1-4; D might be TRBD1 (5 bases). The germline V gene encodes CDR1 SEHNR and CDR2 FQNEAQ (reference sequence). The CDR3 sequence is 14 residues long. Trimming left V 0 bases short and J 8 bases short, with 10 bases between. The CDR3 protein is CASSLAGALEKLFF. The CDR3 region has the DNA TGTGCCAGCAGCTTAGCAGGGGCTCTAGAAAAACTGTTTTTT.

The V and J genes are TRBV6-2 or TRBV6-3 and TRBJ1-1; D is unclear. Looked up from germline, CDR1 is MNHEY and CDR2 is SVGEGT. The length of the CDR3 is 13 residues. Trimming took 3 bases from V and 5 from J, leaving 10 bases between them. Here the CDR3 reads CASSYMTGTEAFF. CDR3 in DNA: TGTGCCAGCAGTTATATGACCGGGACTGAAGCTTTCTTT.

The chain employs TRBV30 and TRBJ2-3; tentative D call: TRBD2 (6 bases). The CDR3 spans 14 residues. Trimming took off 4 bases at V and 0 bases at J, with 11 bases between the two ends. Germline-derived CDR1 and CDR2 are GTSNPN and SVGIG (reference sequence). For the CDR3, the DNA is TGTGCCTGGAAACCGAGCGGGAGCACAGATACGCAGTATTTT. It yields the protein CAWKPSGSTDTQYF. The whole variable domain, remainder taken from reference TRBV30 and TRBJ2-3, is SQTIHQWPATLVQPVGSPLSLECTVEGTSNPNLYWYRQAAGRGLQLLFYSVGIGQISSEVPQNLSASRPQDRQFILSSKKLLLSDSGFYLCAWKPSGSTDTQYFGPGTRLTVL.

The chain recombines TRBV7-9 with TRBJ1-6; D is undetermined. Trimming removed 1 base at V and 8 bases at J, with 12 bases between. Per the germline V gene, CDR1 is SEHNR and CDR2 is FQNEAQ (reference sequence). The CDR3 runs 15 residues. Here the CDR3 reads CASSLGGSGDSPLHF. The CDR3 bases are TGTGCCAGCAGCTTAGGAGGGTCCGGTGATTCACCCCTCCACTTT.

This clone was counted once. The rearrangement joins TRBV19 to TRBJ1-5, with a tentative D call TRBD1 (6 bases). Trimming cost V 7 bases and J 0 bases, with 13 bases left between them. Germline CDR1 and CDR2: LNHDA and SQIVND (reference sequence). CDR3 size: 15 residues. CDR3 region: CASTDTGNSNQPQHF. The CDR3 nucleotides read TGTGCCAGTACCGACACAGGGAATAGCAATCAGCCCCAGCATTTT. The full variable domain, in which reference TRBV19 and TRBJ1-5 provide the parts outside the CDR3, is DGGITQSPKYLFRKEGQNVTLSCEQNLNHDAMYWYRQDPGQGLRLIYYSQIVNDFQKGDIAEGYSVSREKKESFPLTVTSAQKNPTAFYLCASTDTGNSNQPQHFGDGTRLSIL.

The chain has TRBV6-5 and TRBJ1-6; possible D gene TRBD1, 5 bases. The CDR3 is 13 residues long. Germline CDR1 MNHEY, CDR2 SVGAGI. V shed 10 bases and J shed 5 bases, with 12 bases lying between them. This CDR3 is CATREGNNSPLHF. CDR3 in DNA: TGTGCCACCCGGGAGGGGAATAATTCACCCCTCCACTTT.

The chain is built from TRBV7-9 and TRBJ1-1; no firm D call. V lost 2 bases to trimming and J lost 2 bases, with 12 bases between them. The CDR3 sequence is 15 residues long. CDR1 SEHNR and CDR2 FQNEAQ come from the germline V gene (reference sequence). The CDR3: CASSLLVVHNTEAFF. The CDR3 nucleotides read TGTGCCAGCAGCTTATTGGTAGTTCATAACACTGAAGCTTTCTTT.

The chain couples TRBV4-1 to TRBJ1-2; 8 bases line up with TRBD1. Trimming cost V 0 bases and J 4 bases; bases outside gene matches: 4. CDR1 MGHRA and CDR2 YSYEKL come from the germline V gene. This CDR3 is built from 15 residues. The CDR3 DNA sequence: TGCGCCAGCAGCCAAGACTGGACAGGGAGCTATGGCTACACCTTC. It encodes CASSQDWTGSYGYTF.

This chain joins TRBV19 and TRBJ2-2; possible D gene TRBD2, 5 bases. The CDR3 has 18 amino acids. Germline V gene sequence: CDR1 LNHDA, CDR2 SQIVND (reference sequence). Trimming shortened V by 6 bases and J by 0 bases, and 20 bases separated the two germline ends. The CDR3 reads CASRLSIGGPTNTGELFF. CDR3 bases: TGTGCCAGTAGATTATCGATTGGCGGGCCCACGAACACCGGGGAGCTGTTTTTT.

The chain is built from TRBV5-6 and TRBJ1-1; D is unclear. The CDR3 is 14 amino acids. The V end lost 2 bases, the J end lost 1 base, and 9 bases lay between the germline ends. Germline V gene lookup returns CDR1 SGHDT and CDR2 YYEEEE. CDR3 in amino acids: CASSFSQTNTEAFF. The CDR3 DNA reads TGTGCCAGCAGCTTTTCACAGACGAACACTGAAGCTTTCTTT.

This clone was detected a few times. The CDR3 region has the DNA TGTGCCAGCAGCCGGGAGCGGGGTTCTTACAATGAGCAGTTCTTC. Translated: CASSRERGSYNEQFF. The V and J genes are TRBV4-2 and TRBJ2-1; 7 bases align to TRBD2. Germline loops: CDR1 LGHNA, CDR2 YNFKEQ. The CDR3 runs 15 residues. The junction had 7 bases not matched to a gene; V was cut back by 4 bases and J by 4 bases.

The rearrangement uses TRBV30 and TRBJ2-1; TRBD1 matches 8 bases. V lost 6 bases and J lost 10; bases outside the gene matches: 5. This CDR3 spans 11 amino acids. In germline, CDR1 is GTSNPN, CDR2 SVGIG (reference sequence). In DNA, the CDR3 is TGTGCCTGTCAAACAGGGGGAGAGCAGTTCTTC. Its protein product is CACQTGGEQFF. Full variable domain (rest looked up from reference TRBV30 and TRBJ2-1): SQTIHQWPATLVQPVGSPLSLECTVEGTSNPNLYWYRQAAGRGLQLLFYSVGIGQISSEVPQNLSASRPQDRQFILSSKKLLLSDSGFYLCACQTGGEQFFGPGTRLTVL.

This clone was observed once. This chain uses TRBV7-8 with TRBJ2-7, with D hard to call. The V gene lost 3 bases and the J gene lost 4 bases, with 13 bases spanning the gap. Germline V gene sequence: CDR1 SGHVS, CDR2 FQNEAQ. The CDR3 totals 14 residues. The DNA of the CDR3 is TGTGCCAGCAGCTTCTCACGTACTGGTTACGAGCAGTACTTC. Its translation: CASSFSRTGYEQYF.

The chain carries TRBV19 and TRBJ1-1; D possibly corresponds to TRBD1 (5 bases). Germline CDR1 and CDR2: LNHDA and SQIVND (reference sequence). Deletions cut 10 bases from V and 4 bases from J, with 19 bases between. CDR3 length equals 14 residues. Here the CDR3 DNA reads TGTGCCACCCGGCGGGAGAGGGGTAGCACTGAAGCTTTCTTT. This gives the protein CATRRERGSTEAFF.

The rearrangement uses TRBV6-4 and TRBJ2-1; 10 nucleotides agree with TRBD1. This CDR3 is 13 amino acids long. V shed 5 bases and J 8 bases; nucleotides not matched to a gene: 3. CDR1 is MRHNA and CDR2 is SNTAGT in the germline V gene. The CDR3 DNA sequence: TGTGCCAGCAGTCGGGACAGGGGATATGAGCAGTTCTTC. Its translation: CASSRDRGYEQFF.

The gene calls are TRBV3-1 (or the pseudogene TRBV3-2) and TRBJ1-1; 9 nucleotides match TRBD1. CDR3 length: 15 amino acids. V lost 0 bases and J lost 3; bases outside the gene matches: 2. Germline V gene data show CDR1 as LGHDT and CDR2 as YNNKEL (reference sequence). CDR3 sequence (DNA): TGTGCCAGCAGCCAAGACCGACAGGGGGACACTGAAGCTTTCTTT. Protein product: CASSQDRQGDTEAFF.

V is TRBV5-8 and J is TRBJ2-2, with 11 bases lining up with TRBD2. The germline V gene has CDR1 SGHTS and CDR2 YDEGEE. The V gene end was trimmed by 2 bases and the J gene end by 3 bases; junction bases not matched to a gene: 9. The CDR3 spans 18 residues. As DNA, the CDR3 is TGTGCCAGCAGCTTCATAATACTAGCGGGAGCTTACACCGGGGAGCTGTTTTTT. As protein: CASSFIILAGAYTGELFF.

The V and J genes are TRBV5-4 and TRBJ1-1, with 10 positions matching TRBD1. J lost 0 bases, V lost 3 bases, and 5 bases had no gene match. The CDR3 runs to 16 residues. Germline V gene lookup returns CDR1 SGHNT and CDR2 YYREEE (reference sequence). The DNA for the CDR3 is TGTGCCAGCAGCTCCCGGGACAGGGGTTTGAACACTGAAGCTTTCTTT. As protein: CASSSRDRGLNTEAFF.

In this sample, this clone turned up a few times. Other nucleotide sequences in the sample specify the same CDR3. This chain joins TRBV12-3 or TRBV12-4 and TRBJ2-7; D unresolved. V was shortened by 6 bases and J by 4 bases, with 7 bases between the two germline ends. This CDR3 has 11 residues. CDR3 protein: CASSPSYEQYF. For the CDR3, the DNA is TGTGCCAGCAGCCCCTCTTACGAGCAGTACTTC.

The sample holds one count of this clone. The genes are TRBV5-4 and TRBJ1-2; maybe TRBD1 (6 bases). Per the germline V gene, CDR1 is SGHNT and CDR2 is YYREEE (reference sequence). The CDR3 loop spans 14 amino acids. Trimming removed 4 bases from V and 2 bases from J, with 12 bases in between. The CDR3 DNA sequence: TGTGCCAGCAGCATTCCGGGACACAACTATGGCTACACCTTC. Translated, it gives CASSIPGHNYGYTF.

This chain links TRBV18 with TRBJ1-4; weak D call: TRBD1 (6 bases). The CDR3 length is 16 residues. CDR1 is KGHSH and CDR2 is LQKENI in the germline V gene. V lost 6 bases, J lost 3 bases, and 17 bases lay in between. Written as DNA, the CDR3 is TGTGCCAGCTCGTCCACAAAGGACAGTTCTAATGAAAAACTGTTTTTT. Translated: CASSSTKDSSNEKLFF.